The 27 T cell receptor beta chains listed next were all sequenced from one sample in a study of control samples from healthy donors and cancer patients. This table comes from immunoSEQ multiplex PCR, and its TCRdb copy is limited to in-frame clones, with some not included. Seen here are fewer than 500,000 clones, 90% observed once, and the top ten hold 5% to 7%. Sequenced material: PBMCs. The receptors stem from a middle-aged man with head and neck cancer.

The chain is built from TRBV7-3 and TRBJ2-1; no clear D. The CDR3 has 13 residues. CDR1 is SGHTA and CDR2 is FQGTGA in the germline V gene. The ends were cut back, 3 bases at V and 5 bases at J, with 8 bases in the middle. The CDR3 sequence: CASSLGSHNEQFF. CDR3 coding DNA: TGTGCCAGCAGCTTGGGGTCCCACAATGAGCAGTTCTTC.

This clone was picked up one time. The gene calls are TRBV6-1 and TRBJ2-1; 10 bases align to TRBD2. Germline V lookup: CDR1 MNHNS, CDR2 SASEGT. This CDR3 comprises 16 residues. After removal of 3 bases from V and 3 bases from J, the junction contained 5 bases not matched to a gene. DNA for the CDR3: TGTGCCAGCAGTGACCTGAGCGGGAGGGGCTACAATGAGCAGTTCTTC. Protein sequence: CASSDLSGRGYNEQFF.

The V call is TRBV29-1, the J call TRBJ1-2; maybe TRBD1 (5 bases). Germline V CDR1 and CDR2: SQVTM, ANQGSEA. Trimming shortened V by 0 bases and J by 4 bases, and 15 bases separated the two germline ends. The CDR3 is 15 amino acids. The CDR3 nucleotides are TGCAGCGTTGAAGATCTGGGGGAGTGGGGCTATGGCTACACCTTC. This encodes CSVEDLGEWGYGYTF.

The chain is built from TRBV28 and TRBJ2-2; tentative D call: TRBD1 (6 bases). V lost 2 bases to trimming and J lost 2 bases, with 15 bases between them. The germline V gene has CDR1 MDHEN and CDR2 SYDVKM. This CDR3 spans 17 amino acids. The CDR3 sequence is CASSLPGLGTNTGELFF. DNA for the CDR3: TGTGCCAGCAGTTTACCGGGTTTGGGGACAAACACCGGGGAGCTGTTTTTT.

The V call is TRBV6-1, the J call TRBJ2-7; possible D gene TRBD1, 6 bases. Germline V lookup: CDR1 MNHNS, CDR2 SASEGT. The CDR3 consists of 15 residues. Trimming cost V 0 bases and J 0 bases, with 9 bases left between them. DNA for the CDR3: TGTGCCAGCAGTGAAGCTTCAGGGGTCTCCTACGAGCAGTACTTC. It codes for CASSEASGVSYEQYF.

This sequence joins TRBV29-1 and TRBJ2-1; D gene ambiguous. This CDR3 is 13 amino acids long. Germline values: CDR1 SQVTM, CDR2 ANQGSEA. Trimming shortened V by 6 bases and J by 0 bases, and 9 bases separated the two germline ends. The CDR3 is CSVEILSYNEQFF. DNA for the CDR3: TGCAGCGTGGAAATCCTCTCCTACAATGAGCAGTTCTTC.

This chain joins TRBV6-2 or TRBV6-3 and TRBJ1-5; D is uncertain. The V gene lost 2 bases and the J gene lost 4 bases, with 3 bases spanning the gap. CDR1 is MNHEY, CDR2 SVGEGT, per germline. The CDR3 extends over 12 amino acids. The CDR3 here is CASSYGNQPQHF. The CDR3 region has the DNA TGTGCCAGCAGTTACGGGAATCAGCCCCAGCATTTT.

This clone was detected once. CDR3 protein: CASSLTDKYYGYTF. The DNA of the CDR3 is TGTGCCAGCAGCTTGACGGACAAATACTATGGCTACACCTTC. The genes are TRBV7-9 and TRBJ1-2; a possible D gene is TRBD1 (5 bases). The V gene's germline CDR1 is SEHNR and CDR2 FQNEAQ (reference sequence). The V end was cut by 3 bases, the J end by 3 bases, with 11 bases between. This CDR3 is 14 amino acids long.

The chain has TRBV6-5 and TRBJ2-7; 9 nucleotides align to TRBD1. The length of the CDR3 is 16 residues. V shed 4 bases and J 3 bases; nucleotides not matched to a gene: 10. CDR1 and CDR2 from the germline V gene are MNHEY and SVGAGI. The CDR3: CASSSRDRDSFYEQYF. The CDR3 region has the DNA TGTGCCAGCAGTTCCCGGGACAGGGACTCTTTCTACGAGCAGTACTTC.

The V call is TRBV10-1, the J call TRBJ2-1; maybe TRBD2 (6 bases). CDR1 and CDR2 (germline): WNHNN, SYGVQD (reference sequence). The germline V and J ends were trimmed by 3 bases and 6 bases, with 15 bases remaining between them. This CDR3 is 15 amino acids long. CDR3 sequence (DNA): TGCGCCAGCAGTGATACCTTGGGGGGATTCAATGAGCAGTTCTTC. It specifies CASSDTLGGFNEQFF.

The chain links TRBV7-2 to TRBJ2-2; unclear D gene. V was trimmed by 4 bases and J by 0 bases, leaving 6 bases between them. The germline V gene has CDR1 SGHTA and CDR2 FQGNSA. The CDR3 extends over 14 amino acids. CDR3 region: CASSWQSNTGELFF. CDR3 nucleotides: TGTGCCAGCAGCTGGCAGTCGAACACCGGGGAGCTGTTTTTT. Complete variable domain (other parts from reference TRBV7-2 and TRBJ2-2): GAGVSQSPSNKVTEKGKDVELRCDPISGHTALYWYRQSLGQGLEFLIYFQGNSAPDKSGLPSDRFSAERTGGSVSTLTIQRTQQEDSAVYLCASSWQSNTGELFFGEGSRLTVL.

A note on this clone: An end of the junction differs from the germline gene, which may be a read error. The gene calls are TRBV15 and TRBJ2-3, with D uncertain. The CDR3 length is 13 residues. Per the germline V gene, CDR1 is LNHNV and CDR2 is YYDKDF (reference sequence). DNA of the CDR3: TGTGCCACCAGCGGAGAATATACAGATACGCAGTATTTT. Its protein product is CATSGEYTDTQYF.

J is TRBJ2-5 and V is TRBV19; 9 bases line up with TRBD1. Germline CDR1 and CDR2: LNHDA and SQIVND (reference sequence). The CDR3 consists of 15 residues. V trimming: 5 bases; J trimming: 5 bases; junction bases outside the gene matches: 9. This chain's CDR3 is CASSWGQGGGETQYF. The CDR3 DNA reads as TGTGCCAGTAGTTGGGGACAGGGCGGGGGCGAGACCCAGTACTTC.

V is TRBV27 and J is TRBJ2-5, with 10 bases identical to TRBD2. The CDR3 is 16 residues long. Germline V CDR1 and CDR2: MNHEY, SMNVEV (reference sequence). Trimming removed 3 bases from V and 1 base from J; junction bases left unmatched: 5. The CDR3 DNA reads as TGTGCCAGCAGTTTTACCCTAGCGGGGGCCCAAGAGACCCAGTACTTC. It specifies CASSFTLAGAQETQYF.

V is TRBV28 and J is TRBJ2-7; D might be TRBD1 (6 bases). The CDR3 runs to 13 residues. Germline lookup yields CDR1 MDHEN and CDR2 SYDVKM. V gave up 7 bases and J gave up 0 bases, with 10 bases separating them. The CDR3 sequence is CASIEDSSYEQYF. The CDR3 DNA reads TGTGCCAGCATAGAGGACAGCTCCTACGAGCAGTACTTC.

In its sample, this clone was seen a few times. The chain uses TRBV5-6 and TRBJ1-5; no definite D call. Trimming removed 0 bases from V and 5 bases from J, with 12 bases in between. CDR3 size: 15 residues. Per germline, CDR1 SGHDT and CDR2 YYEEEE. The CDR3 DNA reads TGTGCCAGCAGCTTGGCCACCGGGAGCCATCAGCCCCAGCATTTT. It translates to CASSLATGSHQPQHF.

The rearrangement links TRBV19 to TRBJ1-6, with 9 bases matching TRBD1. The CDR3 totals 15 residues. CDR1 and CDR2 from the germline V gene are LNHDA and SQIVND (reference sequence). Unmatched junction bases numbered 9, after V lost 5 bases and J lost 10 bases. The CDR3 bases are TGTGCCAGTAGTCCCCGCTCGGGACAGGGATCACCCCTCCACTTT. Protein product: CASSPRSGQGSPLHF.

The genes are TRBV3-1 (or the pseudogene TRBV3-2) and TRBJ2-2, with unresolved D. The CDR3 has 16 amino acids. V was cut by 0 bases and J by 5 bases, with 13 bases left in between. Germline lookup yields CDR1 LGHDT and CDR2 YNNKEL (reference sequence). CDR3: CASSQDLPAWTGELFF. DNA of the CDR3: TGTGCCAGCAGCCAAGATCTCCCAGCGTGGACCGGGGAGCTGTTTTTT.

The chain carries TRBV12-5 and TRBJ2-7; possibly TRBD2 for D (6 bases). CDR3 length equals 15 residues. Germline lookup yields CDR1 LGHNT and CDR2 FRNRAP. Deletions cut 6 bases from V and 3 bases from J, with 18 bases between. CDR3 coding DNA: TGTGCTAGTGGCAATGCCGGGACTGAACACTACGAGCAGTACTTC. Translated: CASGNAGTEHYEQYF.

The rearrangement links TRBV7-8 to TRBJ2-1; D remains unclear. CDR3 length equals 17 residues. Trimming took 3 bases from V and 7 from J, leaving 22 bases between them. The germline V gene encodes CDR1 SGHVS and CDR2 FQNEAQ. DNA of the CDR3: TGTGCCAGCAGCTTCCCTGCCGGGCCTCCCGGTGGGAATGAGCAGTTCTTC. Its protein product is CASSFPAGPPGGNEQFF.

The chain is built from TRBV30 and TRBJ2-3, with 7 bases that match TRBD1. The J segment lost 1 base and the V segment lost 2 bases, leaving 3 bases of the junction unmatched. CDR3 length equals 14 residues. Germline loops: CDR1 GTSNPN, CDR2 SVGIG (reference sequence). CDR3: CAWSQGQRTDTQYF. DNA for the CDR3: TGTGCCTGGAGTCAGGGACAGCGCACAGATACGCAGTATTTT.

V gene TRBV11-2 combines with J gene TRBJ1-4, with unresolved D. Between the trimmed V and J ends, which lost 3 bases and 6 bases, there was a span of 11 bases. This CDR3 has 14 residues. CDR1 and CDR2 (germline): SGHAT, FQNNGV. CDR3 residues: CASSLTAVDEKLFF. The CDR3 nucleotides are TGTGCCAGCAGCTTGACGGCGGTAGATGAAAAACTGTTTTTT. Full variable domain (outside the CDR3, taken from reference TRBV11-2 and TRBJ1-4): EAGVAQSPRYKIIEKRQSVAFWCNPISGHATLYWYQQILGQGPKLLIQFQNNGVVDDSQLPKDRFSAERLKGVDSTLKIQPAKLEDSAVYLCASSLTAVDEKLFFGSGTQLSVL.

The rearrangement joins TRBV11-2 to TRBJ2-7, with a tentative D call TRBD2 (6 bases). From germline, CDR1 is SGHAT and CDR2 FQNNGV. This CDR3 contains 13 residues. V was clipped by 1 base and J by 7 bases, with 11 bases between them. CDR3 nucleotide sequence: TGTGCCAGCAGCTTAGGGGTTGGAGGGGAGCAGTACTTC. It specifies CASSLGVGGEQYF.

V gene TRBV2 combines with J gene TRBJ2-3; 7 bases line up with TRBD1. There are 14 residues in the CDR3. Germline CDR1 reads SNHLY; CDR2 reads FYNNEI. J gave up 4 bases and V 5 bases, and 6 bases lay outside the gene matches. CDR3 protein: CASSKGQGADTQYF. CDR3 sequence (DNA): TGTGCCAGCAGTAAGGGGCAGGGGGCAGATACGCAGTATTTT.

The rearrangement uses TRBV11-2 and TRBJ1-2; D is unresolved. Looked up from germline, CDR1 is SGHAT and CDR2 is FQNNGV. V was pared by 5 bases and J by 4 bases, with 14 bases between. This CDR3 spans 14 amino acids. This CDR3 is CASSPGRQSYGYTF. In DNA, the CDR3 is TGTGCCAGCAGCCCCGGACGTCAGTCCTATGGCTACACCTTC.

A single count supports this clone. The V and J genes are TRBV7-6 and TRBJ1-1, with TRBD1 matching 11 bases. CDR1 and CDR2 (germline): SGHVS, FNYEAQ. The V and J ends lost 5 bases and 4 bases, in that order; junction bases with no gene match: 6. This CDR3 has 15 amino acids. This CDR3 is CASSSRDRGSTEAFF. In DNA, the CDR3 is TGTGCCAGCAGCAGCCGGGACAGGGGGTCCACTGAAGCTTTCTTT.

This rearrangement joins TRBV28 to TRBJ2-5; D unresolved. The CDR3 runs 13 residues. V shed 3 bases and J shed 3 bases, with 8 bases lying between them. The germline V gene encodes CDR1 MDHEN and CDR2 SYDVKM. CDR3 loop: CASSFYLKETQYF. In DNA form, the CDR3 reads TGTGCCAGCAGTTTTTACTTGAAAGAGACCCAGTACTTC.